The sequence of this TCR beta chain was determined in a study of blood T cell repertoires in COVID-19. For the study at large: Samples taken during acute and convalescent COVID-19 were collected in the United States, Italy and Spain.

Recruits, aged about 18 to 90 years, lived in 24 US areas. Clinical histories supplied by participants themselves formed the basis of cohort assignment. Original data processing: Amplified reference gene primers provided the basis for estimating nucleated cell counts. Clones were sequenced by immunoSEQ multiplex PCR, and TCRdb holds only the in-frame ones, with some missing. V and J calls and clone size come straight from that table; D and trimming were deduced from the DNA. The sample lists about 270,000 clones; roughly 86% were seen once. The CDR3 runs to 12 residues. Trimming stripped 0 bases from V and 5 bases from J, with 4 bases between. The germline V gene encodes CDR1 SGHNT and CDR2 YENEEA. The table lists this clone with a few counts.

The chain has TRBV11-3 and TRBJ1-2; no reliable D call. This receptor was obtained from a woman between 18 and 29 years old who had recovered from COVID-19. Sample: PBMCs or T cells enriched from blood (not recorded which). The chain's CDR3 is CASSLESYGYTF. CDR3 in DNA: TGTGCCAGCAGCTTAGAGTCTTATGGCTACACCTTC.